This T cell receptor (beta chain) was sequenced in a study of T cells after yellow fever vaccination (dated by TCRdb to the late 2010s). Study-level background: Libraries from fractions with low cell numbers were prepared with the SMART-Seq v4 Ultra Low Input RNA kit. To follow T-cell clones before and after primary and booster YFV17D yellow fever vaccination, bulk TCR alpha and beta repertoires were sequenced over time. Two healthy male donors, one aged 18 to 29 and one aged 30 to 40 years, were included in the cohort. Blood samples were taken at several timepoints before and after primary and secondary immunization, and bulk PBMC replicates and cell subsets were isolated. Broad study findings and their caveats: Compared with the primary T-cell response, the secondary T-cell response was faster but weaker, reaching its peak on day 5 rather than on day 15. After the booster, most clones that had expanded after primary vaccination were detected again (over 95% of CD4 and around nine tenths of CD8), suggesting broad maintenance of memory. Computational filtering was required because FACS-sorted repertoires could contain abundant contaminating clonotypes from the bulk population. Only a couple of donors were included in the study, so the extent to which the findings can be generalized is limited. A small share of clonotypes was detected in both CD4 and CD8 compartments, with the overlap likely arising from convergent recombination.

TCR cDNA was synthesized by 5'RACE template switching, which introduced a universal primer site and unique molecular identifiers. Priming of cDNA synthesis was performed from both the TCR alpha and TCR beta constant segments. Two PCR steps were used to amplify libraries, with sample barcodes and sequencing adapters being added in the second step. Libraries were sequenced on Illumina HiSeq 2500 (2x100 bp) or NovaSeq (2x150 bp). For the original study's pipeline: MIGEC was used to demultiplex reads and collapse the reads into UMI consensus sequences, and MiXCR was used for V(D)J alignment. Vaccine-responding clonotypes were identified with edgeR using replicate PBMC samples, with FDR below 0.01 and a log2 fold change above 5 up to day 15 being required. CD4 or CD8 identity was assigned to each bulk clonotype according to whether the clonotype was present at higher abundance in the sequenced CD4 repertoire or the sequenced CD8 repertoire. Using fastp trimming at Q25 and MiXCR clonotype assembly, TCRdb reanalyzed the public sequencing data and kept in-frame beta chains. Every CDR3 protein is listed once, alongside the most common genes and DNA of its rows. It is TCRdb's table, rather than the study itself, that gives the V and J calls and clone size. Present in this sample are about 360,000 distinct CDR3 sequences, about 6% of which were seen just once. The ten biggest clones cover around 16% of the sample.

This clonotype was found a few times. Its antigen specificity is not known. Base qualities are not at hand, and no much larger clone is one base apart. Trimming leaves V shorter by 5 bases and J shorter by 3 bases, with the junction holding 4 bases beyond the gene matches. The germline V gene yields KGHSH for CDR1 and LQKENI for CDR2. The CDR3, from cysteine to phenylalanine, totals 15 residues. Kept here is only the CDR3 DNA, which spans 45 bases and is read in frame from base 1. The treatment or condition label on this specimen signifies: live attenuated yellow fever vaccine strain. At each blood-draw timepoint, two biological replicates of bulk PBMCs were collected. A standard Ficoll-Paque protocol was used to isolate PBMCs from peripheral blood. RNA was extracted with TriZol from bulk PBMCs, CD4 and CD8 fractions, and dextramer-positive and dextramer-negative fractions.

Recombination connected TRBV18 to TRBJ2-1; TRBD2 fits 10 bases in the junction. The sequence derives from a man younger than 40 who received the YFV17D yellow fever vaccine. The input for sequencing was PBMCs, taken 5 days after the yellow fever booster vaccination. This receptor has the CDR3 CASSRTSGDYNEQFF. The DNA sequence is as follows: TGTGCCAGCTCAAGGACTAGCGGAGACTACAATGAGCAGTTCTTC. Outside the CDR3, residues come from the reference TRBV18 and TRBJ2-1 proteins, so the full variable domain is: NAGVMQNPRHLVRRRGQEARLRCSPMKGHSHVYWYRQLPEEGLKFMVYLQKENIIDESGMPKERFSAEFPKEGPSILRIQQVVRGDSAAYFCASSRTSGDYNEQFFGPGTRLTVL.